This T cell receptor beta chain was captured in a study of T-cell reconstitution after alpha-beta-depleted transplantation in children. The CDR3 runs 17 residues. With 5 bases clipped from V and 0 bases from J, the junction kept 10 bases outside the gene matches. Germline V gene sequence: CDR1 SGHRS, CDR2 YFSETQ. Construction of the TCRbeta library involved unique molecular identifiers. TCRdb called the PCR reads again in MiXCR, with one record for every CDR3 protein. This sample carries about 980,000 distinct CDR3 sequences, roughly 29% of them seen once, and the ten largest clones take roughly 30%.

Sequences were derived from PBMCs, mostly from graft donor cells, sampled 360 days after TCRalphabeta/CD19-depleted stem cell transplant. The rearrangement uses TRBV5-1 and TRBJ2-1; the match to TRBD1 covers 8 bases. This clonotype was sampled from a boy younger than two who had a stem cell transplant for SCID, so the T cells may come from the graft donor. The CDR3 region is CASSSGQGRSSYNEQFF. For the CDR3, the DNA is TGCGCCAGCAGTTCCGGACAGGGAAGGAGCTCCTACAATGAGCAGTTCTTC.